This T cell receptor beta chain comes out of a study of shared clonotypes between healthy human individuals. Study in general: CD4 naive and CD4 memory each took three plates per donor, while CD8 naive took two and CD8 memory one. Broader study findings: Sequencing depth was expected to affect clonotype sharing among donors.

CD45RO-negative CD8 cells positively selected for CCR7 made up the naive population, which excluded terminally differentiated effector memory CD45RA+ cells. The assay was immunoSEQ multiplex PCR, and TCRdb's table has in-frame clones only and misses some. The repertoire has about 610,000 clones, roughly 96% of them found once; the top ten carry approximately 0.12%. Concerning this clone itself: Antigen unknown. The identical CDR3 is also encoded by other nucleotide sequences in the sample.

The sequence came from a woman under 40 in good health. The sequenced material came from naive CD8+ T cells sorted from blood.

This chain's CDR3 is CASSLGGLNTEAFF. The CDR3 nucleotides read TGTGCCAGCAGCTTGGGGGGATTGAACACTGAAGCTTTCTTT. V is TRBV7-9 and J is TRBJ1-1, with D possibly matching TRBD1 (5 bases). The germline V gene has CDR1 SEHNR and CDR2 FQNEAQ (reference sequence). The V and J ends lost 3 bases and 0 bases respectively, with 8 bases between them. CDR3 length: 14 residues.